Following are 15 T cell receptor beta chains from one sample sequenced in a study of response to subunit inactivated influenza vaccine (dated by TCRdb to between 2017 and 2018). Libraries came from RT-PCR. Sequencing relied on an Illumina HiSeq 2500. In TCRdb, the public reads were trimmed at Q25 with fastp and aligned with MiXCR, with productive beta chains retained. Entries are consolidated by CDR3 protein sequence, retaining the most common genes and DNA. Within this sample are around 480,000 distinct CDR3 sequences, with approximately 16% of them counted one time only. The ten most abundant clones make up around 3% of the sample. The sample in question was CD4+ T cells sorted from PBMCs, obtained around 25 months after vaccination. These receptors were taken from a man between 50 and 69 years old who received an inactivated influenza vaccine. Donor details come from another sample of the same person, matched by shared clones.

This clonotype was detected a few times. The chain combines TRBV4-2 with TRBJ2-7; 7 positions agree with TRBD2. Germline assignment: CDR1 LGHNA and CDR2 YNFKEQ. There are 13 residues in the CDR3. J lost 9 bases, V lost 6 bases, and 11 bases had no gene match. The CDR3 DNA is TGTGCCAGCAGTACGAGGGAGGGTGGGGGGCAGTACTTC. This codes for CASSTREGGGQYF.

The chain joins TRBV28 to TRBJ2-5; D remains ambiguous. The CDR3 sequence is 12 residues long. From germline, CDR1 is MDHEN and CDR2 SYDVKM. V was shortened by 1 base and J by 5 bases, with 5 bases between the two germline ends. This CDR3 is CASSLLVETQYF. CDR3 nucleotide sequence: TGTGCCAGCAGTTTATTAGTCGAGACCCAGTACTTC.

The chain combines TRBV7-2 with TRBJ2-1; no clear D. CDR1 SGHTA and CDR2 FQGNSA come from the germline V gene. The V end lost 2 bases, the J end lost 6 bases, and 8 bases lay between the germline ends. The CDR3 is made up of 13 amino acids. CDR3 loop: CASSLSRPNEQFF. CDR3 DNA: TGTGCCAGCAGCTTATCACGCCCCAATGAGCAGTTCTTC.

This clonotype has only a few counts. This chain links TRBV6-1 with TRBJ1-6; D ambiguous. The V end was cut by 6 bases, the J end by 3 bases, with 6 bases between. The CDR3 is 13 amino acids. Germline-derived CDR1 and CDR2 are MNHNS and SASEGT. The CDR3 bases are TGTGCCAGCAGGAGAGACTATAATTCACCCCTCCACTTT. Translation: CASRRDYNSPLHF.

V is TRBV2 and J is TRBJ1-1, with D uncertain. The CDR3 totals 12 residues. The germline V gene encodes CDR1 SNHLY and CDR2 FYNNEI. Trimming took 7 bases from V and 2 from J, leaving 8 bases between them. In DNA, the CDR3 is TGTGCCAGCAAAACAAGTAACACTGAAGCTTTCTTT. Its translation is CASKTSNTEAFF.

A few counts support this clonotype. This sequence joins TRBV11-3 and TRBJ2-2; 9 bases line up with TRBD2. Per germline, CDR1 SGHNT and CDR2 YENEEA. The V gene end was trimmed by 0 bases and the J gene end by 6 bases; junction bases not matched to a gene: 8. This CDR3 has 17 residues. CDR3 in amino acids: CASSLDLAGGPAGELFF. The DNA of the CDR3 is TGTGCCAGCAGCTTAGATCTCGCGGGAGGGCCCGCCGGGGAGCTGTTTTTT.

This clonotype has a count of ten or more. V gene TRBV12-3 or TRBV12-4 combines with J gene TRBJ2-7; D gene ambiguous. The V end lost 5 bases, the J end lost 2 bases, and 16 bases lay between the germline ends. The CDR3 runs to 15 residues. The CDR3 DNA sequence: TGTGCCAGCAGTACCACGTCATACCATCCCTACGAGCAGTACTTC. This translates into CASSTTSYHPYEQYF.

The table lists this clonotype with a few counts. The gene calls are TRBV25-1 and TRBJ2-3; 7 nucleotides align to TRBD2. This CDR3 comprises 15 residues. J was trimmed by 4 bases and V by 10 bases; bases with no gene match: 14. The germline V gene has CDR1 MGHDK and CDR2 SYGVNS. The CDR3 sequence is CATLAQRGGPDTQYF. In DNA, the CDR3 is TGTGCCACCCTGGCTCAGCGGGGCGGCCCAGATACGCAGTATTTT.

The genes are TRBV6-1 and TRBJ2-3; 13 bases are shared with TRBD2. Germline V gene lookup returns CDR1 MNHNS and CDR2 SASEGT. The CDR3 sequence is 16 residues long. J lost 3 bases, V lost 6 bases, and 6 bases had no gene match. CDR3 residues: CASSRTSGSLTDTQYF. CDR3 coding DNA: TGTGCCAGCAGCCGGACTAGCGGGAGCCTGACAGATACGCAGTATTTT.

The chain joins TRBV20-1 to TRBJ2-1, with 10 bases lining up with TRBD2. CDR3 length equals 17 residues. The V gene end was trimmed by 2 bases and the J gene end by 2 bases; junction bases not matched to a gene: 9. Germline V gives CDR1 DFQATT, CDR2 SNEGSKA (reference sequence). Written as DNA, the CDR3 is TGCAGTGCTAGAAAGGGTAGCGGGGGGATCACCTACAATGAGCAGTTCTTC. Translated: CSARKGSGGITYNEQFF.

The CDR3 bases are TGCGCCAGCAGCCCGGGTGGGGGCGCGGCTGAAGCTTTCTTT. This codes for CASSPGGGAAEAFF. The chain links TRBV5-1 to TRBJ1-1; TRBD1 is a possible D gene (6 bases). The CDR3 contains 14 residues. Looked up from germline, CDR1 is SGHRS and CDR2 is YFSETQ. Trimming removed 4 bases from V and 6 bases from J, with 16 bases in between.

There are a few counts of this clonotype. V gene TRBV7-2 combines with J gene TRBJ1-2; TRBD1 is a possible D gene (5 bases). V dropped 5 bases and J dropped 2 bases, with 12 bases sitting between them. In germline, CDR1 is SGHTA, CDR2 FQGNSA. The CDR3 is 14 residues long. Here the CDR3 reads CASSPAGGNYGYTF. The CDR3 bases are TGTGCCAGCAGCCCAGCGGGGGGAAACTATGGCTACACCTTC.

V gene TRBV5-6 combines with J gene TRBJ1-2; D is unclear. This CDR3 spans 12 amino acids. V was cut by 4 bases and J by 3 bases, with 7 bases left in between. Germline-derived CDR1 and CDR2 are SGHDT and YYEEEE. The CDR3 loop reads CASSLADYGYTF. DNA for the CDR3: TGTGCCAGCAGCCTTGCGGACTATGGCTACACCTTC.

CDR3 protein: CASSLYRQGEDGELFF. As DNA, the CDR3 is TGTGCCAGCAGTTTATATCGCCAGGGGGAAGACGGGGAGCTGTTTTTT. The chain employs TRBV12-3 or TRBV12-4 and TRBJ2-2, with TRBD1 matching 7 bases. J was trimmed by 7 bases and V by 2 bases; bases with no gene match: 10. The CDR3 loop spans 16 amino acids.

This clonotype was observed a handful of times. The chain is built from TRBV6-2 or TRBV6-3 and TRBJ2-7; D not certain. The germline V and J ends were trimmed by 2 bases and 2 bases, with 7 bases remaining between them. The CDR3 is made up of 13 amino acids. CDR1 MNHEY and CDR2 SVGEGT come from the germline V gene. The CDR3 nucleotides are TGTGCCAGCAGTTACGTCGGCGCCTACGAGCAGTACTTC. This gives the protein CASSYVGAYEQYF.